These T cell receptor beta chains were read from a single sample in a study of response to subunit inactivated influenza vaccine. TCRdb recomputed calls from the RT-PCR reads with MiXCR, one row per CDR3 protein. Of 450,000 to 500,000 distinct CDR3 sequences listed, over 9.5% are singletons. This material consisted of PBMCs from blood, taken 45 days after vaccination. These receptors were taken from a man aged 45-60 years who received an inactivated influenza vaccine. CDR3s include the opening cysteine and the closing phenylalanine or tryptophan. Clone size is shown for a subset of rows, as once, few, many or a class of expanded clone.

CSVQPGMETQYF	many	TRBV29-1	TRBJ2-5
CASSGGIAGTAFPEQYF	-	TRBV12-3/TRBV12-4	TRBJ2-7
CASSSNQGPGELFF	-	TRBV12-3/TRBV12-4	TRBJ2-2
CASSYPTLRTEQYF	few	TRBV6-2/TRBV6-3	TRBJ2-7
CASSPRVGAEAFF	few	TRBV12-3/TRBV12-4	TRBJ1-1
CASRQTGANYGYTF	-	TRBV6-1	TRBJ1-2
CASSFGARRETQYF	few	TRBV11-2	TRBJ2-5
CASSSRGDNEQFF	-	TRBV7-9	TRBJ2-1
CASSPGSGGSTDTQYF	once	TRBV7-6	TRBJ2-3
CASSRQGREQPQHF	-	TRBV6-2/TRBV6-3	TRBJ1-5
CASRGDGRNQPQHF	many	TRBV7-2	TRBJ1-5
CASSPGQVREQYF	many	TRBV12-3/TRBV12-4	TRBJ2-7
CASSYRQGSGADTQYF	-	TRBV7-2	TRBJ2-3
CASIFKNTGELFF	few	TRBV6-5	TRBJ2-2
CASSEDKHSTSWQYF	many	TRBV2	TRBJ2-7
CASRPSYGQGSTDTQYF	many	TRBV28	TRBJ2-3
CASSQRSQANTEAFF	-	TRBV7-2	TRBJ1-1